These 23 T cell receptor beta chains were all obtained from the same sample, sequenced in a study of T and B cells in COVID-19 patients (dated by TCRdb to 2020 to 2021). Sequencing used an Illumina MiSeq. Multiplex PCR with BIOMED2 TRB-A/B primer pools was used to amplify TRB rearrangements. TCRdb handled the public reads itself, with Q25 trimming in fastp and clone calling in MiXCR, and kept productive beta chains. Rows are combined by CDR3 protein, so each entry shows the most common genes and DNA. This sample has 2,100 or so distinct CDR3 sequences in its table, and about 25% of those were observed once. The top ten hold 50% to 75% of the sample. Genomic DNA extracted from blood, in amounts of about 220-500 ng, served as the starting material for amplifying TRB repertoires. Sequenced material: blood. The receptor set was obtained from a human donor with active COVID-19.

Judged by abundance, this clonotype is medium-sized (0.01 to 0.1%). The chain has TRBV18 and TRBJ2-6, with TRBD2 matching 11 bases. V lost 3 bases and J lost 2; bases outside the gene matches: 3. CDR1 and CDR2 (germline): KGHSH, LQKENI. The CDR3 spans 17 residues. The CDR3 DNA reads TGTGCCAGCTCACCGACTAGCGGGATCGCTGGGGCCAACGTCCTGACTTTC. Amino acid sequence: CASSPTSGIAGANVLTF.

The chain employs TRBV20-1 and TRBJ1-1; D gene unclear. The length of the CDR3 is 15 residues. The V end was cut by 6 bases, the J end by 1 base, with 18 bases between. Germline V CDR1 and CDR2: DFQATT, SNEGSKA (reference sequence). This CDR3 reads CSAPAGIITNTEAFF. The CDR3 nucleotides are TGCAGTGCCCCAGCTGGCATAATCACGAACACTGAAGCTTTCTTT.

Written as DNA, the CDR3 is TGCGCCAGCTGCCTGGGGGACCTACCGAATCAGCCCCAGCATTTT. Amino acid sequence: CASCLGDLPNQPQHF. This chain joins TRBV5-1 and TRBJ1-5, with a possible D match to TRBD1 (5 bases). Trimming left V 7 bases short and J 4 bases short, with 18 bases between. Germline CDR1 SGHRS, CDR2 YFSETQ. The CDR3 is 15 amino acids.

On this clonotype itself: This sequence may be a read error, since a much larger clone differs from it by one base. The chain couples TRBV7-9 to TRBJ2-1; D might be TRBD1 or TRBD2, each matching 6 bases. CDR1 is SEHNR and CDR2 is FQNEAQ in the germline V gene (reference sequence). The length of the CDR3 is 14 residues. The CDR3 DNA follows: TGTGCCAGCAGCTCCGGGGGCAGGGACAATGTGCAGTTCTTC. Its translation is CASSSGGRDNVQFF.

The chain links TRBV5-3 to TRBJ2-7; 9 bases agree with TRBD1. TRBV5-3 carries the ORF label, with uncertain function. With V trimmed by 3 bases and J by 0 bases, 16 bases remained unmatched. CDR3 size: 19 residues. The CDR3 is CARSCQNHRDREFSYEQYF. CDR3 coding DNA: TGTGCCAGAAGCTGCCAAAACCACCGGGACAGGGAGTTCTCCTACGAGCAGTACTTC.

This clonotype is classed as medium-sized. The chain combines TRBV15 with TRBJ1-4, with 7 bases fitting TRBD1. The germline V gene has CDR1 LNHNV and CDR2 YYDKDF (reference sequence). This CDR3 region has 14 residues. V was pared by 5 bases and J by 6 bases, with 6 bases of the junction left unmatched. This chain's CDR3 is CATSEGAGDEKLFF. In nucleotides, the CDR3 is TGTGCCACCAGCGAGGGGGCAGGGGATGAAAAACTGTTTTTT. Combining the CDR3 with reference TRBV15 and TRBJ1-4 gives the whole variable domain DAMVIQNPRYQVTQFGKPVTLSCSQTLNHNVMYWYQQKSSQAPKLLFHYYDKDFNNEADTPDNFQSRRPNTSFCFLDIRSPGLGDTAMYLCATSEGAGDEKLFFGSGTQLSVL.

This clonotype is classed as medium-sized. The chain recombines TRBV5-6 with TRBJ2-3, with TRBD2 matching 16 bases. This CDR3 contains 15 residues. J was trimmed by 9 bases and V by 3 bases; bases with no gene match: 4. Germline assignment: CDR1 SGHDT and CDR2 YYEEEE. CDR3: CASSSGLAGGLTQYF. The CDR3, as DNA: TGTGCCAGCAGCTCGGGACTAGCGGGAGGGCTCACGCAGTATTTT.

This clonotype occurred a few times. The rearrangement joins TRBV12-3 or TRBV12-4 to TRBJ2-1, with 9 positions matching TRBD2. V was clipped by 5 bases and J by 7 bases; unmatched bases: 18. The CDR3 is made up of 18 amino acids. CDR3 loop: CASSTRDFGGRAGNEQFF. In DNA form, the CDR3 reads TGTGCCAGCAGTACCCGGGACTTCGGCGGGAGGGCCGGAAATGAGCAGTTCTTC.

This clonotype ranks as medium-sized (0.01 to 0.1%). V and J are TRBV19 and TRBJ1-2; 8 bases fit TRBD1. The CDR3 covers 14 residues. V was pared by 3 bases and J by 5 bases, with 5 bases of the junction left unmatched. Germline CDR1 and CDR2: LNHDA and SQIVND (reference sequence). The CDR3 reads CASSILTGVYGYTF. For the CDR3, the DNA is TGTGCCAGTAGTATCCTGACAGGGGTTTATGGCTACACCTTC. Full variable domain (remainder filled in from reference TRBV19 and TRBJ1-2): DGGITQSPKYLFRKEGQNVTLSCEQNLNHDAMYWYRQDPGQGLRLIYYSQIVNDFQKGDIAEGYSVSREKKESFPLTVTSAQKNPTAFYLCASSILTGVYGYTFGSGTRLTVV.

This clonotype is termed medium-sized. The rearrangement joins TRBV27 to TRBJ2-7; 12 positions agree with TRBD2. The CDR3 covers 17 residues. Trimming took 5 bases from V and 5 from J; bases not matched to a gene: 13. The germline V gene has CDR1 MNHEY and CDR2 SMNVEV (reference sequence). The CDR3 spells CASSGSTLAGGSHEQYF. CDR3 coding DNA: TGTGCCAGCAGTGGGAGTACTCTAGCGGGAGGGTCGCACGAGCAGTACTTC.

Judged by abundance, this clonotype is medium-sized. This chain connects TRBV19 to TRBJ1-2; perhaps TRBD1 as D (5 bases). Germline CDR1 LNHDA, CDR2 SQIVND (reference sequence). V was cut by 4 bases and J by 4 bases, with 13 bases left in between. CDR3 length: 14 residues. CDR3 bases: TGTGCCAGTAGTAAGGGCAGGGTTGGCTATGGCTACACCTTC. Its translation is CASSKGRVGYGYTF.

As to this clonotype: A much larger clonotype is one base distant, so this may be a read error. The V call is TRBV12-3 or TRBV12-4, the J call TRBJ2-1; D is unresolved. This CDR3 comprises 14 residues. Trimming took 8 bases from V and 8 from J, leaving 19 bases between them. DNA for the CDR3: TGTGCCAGCCGTAGGTCTATCGGAAGGGATGAGCAGTTCTTC. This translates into CASRRSIGRDEQFF.

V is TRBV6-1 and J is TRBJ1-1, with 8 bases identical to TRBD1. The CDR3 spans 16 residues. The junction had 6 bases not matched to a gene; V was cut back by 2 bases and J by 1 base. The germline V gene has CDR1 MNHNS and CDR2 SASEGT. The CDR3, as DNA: TGTGCCAGCAGTGAATGGGGACAGGTCCAGAACACTGAAGCTTTCTTT. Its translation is CASSEWGQVQNTEAFF.

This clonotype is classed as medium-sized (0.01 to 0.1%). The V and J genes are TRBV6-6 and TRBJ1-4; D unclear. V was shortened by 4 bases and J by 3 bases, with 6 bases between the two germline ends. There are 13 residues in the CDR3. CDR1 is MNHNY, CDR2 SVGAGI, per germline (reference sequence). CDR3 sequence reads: CASSLTANEKLFF. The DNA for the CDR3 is TGTGCCAGCAGTTTAACAGCTAATGAAAAACTGTTTTTT.

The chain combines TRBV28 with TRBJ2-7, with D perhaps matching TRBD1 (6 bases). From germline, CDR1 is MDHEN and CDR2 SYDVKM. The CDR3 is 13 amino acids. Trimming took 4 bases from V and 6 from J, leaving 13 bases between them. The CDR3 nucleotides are TGTGCCAGCAGTTACGACAGGTTTGGCGAGCAGTACTTC. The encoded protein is CASSYDRFGEQYF.

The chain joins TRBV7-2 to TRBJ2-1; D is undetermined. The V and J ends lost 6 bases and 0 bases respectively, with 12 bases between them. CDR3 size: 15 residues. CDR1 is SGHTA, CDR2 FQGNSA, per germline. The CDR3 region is CASRPSASSYNEQFF. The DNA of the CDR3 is TGTGCCAGCAGGCCCAGCGCGAGCTCCTACAATGAGCAGTTCTTC.

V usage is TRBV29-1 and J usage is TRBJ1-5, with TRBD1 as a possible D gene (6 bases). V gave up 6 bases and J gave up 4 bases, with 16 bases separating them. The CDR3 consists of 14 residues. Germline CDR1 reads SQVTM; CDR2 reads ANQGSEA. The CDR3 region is CSVTITDRNQPQHF. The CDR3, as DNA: TGCAGCGTCACCATTACAGACAGGAATCAGCCCCAGCATTTT.

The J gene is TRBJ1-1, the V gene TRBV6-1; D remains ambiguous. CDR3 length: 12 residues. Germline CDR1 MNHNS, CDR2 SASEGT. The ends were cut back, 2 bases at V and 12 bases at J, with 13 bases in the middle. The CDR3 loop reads CASSETGRASFF. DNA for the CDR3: TGTGCCAGCAGTGAAACGGGAAGGGCCTCTTTCTTT.

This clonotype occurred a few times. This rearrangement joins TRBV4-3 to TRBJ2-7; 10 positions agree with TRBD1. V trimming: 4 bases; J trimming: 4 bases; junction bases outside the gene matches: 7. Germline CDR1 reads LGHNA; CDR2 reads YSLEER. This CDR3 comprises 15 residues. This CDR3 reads CASSPDRGLQYEQYF. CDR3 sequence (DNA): TGCGCCAGCAGCCCCGACAGGGGGCTTCAATACGAGCAGTACTTC.

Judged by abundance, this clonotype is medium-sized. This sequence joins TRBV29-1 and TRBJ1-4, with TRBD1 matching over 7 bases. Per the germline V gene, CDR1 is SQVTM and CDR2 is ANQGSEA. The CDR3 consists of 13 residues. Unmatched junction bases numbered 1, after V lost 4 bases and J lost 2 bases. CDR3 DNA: TGCAGCGTTGGGACAGGCACTAATGAAAAACTGTTTTTT. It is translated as CSVGTGTNEKLFF.

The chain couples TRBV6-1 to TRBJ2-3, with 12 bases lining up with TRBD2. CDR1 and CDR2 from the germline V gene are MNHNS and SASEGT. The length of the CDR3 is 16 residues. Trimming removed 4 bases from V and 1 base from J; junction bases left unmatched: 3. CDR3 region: CASSGRTSGGTDTQYF. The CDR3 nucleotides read TGTGCCAGCAGTGGGCGGACTAGCGGGGGCACAGATACGCAGTATTTT.

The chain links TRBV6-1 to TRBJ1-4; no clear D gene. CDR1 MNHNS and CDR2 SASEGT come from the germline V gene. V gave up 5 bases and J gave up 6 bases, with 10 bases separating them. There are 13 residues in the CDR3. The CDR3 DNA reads TGTGCCAGCAGTCACCGAAGGGATGAAAAACTGTTTTTT. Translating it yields CASSHRRDEKLFF.

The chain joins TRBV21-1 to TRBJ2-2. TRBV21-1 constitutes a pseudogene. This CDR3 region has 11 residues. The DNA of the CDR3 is TGTGCCAGCACCTTACCCGGGGAGCTGTTTTTT. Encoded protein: CASTLPGELFF.